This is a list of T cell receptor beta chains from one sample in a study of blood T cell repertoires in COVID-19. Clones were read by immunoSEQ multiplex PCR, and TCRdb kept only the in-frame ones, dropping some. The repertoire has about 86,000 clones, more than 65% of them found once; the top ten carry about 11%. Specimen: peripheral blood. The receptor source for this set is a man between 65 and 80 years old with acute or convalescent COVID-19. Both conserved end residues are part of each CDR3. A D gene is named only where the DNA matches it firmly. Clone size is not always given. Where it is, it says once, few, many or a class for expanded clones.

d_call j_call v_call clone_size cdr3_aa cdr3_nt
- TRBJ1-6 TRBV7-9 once CASSLQGYSPLHF TGTGCCAGCAGCTTGCAGGGTTATTCACCCCTCCACTTT
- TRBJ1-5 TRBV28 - CASSFAVQPQHF TGTGCCAGCAGTTTTGCGGTACAGCCCCAGCATTTT
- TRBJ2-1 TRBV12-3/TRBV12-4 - CASFGAGEQFF TGTGCCAGCTTTGGCGCAGGGGAGCAGTTCTTC
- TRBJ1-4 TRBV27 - CASSLSWSEGEKLFF TGTGCCAGCAGTTTATCATGGTCAGAGGGTGAAAAACTGTTTTTT
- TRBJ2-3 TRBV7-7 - CASSLAPGGTDTQYF TGTGCCAGCAGCTTAGCGCCCGGGGGCACAGATACGCAGTATTTT
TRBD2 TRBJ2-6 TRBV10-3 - CAISGVSGGPSGANVLTF TGTGCCATCAGTGGGGTTAGCGGGGGTCCCTCTGGGGCCAACGTCCTGACTTTC
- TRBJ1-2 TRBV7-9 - CASSAIEVGYTF TGTGCCAGCAGCGCAATCGAGGTTGGCTACACCTTC
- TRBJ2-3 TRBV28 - CASSLIGGTSTDTQYF TGTGCCAGCAGTTTAATCGGCGGGACTAGCACAGATACGCAGTATTTT
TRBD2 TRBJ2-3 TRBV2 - CASSEWRGGGDTQYF TGTGCCAGCAGTGAATGGCGGGGGGGCGGAGATACGCAGTATTTT
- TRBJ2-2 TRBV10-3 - CAIRPGQNTGELFF TGTGCCATCAGGCCGGGACAAAACACCGGGGAGCTGTTTTTT
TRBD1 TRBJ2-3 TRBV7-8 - CASSGGQGGADTQYF TGTGCCAGCAGCGGCGGACAGGGTGGCGCAGATACGCAGTATTTT
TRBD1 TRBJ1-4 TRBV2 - CASSDRDSAEKLFF TGTGCCAGCAGTGACAGGGACAGTGCCGAAAAACTGTTTTTT
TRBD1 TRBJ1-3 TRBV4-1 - CASSQGTGTGNTIYF TGCGCCAGCAGCCAGGGGACAGGGACTGGAAATACCATATATTTT
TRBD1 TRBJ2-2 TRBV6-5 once CASRGGQGGTGELFF TGTGCCAGCAGGGGAGGACAGGGAGGCACCGGGGAGCTGTTTTTT
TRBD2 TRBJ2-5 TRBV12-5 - CASGLGLAGSQETQYF TGTGCTAGTGGTCTCGGACTAGCGGGTTCTCAAGAGACCCAGTACTTC
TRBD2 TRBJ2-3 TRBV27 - CASSLTGGSTDTQYF TGTGCCAGCAGTTTAACCGGGGGGAGCACAGATACGCAGTATTTT
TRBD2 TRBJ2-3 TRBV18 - CASSLPGLATSTDTQYF TGTGCCAGCTCACTCCCGGGACTAGCGACTAGCACAGATACGCAGTATTTT
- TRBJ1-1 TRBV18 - CASSSVRQGAFF TGTGCCAGCTCCTCCGTCAGGCAGGGAGCTTTCTTT
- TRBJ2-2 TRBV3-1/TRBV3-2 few CASSQEGRGITGELFF TGTGCCAGCAGCCAAGAGGGGCGAGGAATCACCGGGGAGCTGTTTTTT
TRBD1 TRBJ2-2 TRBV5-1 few CASSLALTGSNTGELFF TGCGCCAGCAGCTTGGCTTTGACAGGGTCGAACACCGGGGAGCTGTTTTTT
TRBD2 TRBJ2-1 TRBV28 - CASSPWTSDNEQFF TGTGCCAGCAGTCCCTGGACTAGCGACAATGAGCAGTTCTTC
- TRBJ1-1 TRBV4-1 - CASSQDWQGRAFF TGCGCCAGCAGCCAAGATTGGCAGGGTAGGGCTTTCTTT
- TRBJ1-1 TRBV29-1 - CSVERQNTEAFF TGCAGCGTTGAAAGACAGAACACTGAAGCTTTCTTT
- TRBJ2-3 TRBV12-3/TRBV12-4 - CASREGSTDTQYF TGTGCCAGCAGGGAGGGGTCGACAGATACGCAGTATTTT
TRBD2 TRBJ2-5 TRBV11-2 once CASSRTSGYQETQYF TGTGCCAGCAGCAGGACTAGCGGGTATCAAGAGACCCAGTACTTC
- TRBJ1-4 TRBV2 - CASSPVREKLFF TGTGCCAGCAGCCCCGTACGGGAAAAACTGTTTTTT
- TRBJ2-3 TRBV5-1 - CASSLEPGTDTQYF TGCGCCAGCAGCTTGGAACCGGGGACAGATACGCAGTATTTT
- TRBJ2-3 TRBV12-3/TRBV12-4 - CASSGGAADTQYF TGTGCCAGTAGCGGAGGGGCGGCAGATACGCAGTATTTT
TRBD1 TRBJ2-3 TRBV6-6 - CASSTSPGQGADTQYF TGTGCCAGCAGTACATCTCCGGGACAGGGAGCAGATACGCAGTATTTT
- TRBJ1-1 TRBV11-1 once CASSPSGWGEEAFF TGTGCCAGCAGCCCCTCGGGCTGGGGCGAAGAAGCTTTCTTT
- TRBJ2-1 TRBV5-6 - CASSPWGPRNEQFF TGTGCCAGCAGCCCCTGGGGGCCTCGGAATGAGCAGTTCTTC
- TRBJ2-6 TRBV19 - CASRRPEGANVLTF TGTGCCAGTAGGCGGCCGGAAGGGGCCAACGTCCTGACTTTC
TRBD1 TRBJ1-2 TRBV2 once CASSEPGGQGNYGYTF TGTGCCAGCAGTGAACCCGGGGGACAGGGTAACTATGGCTACACCTTC
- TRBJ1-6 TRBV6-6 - CASSVQRSFNSPLHF TGTGCCAGCAGCGTGCAGCGGTCGTTTAATTCACCCCTCCACTTT
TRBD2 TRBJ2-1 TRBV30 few CAWSVRTSSYNEQFF TGTGCCTGGAGTGTCCGGACTAGCTCCTACAATGAGCAGTTCTTC
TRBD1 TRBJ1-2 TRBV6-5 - CASSNRDRVRGGYTF TGTGCCAGCAGTAACCGGGACAGGGTCCGTGGTGGCTACACCTTC
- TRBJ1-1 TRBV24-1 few CATRAAGDLTEAFF TGTGCCACCAGAGCAGCGGGTGATCTAACTGAAGCTTTCTTT
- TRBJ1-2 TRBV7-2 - CASSLAPYSDYGYTF TGTGCCAGCAGCTTAGCGCCCTACTCGGACTATGGCTACACCTTC
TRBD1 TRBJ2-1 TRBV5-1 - CASSFTGGLQGNEQFF TGCGCCAGCAGCTTTACAGGGGGCCTACAGGGAAATGAGCAGTTCTTC
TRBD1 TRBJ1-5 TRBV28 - CASSWGQGEYQPQHF TGTGCCAGCAGTTGGGGACAGGGGGAGTATCAGCCCCAGCATTTT